The text below deals with one T cell receptor (beta chain). This entry is derived from a study of blood T cell repertoires in COVID-19. Trimming removed 10 bases at V and 0 bases at J, with 13 bases between. Per germline, CDR1 SNHLY and CDR2 FYNNEI. The CDR3 is 14 amino acids. The protocol was immunoSEQ multiplex PCR, while the TCRdb copy is restricted to in-frame clones and leaves out a portion. The repertoire holds 25,000 or so clones, around 90% seen once, with around 2.8% in the top ten. The specimen was peripheral blood. This receptor was obtained from a human donor in a cohort sampled during active COVID-19. J is TRBJ2-1 and V is TRBV2; D gene ambiguous. The CDR3 loop reads CATQERSSYNEQFF. CDR3 DNA sequence: TGTGCCACCCAAGAGAGAAGCTCCTACAATGAGCAGTTCTTC.